Detailed here is one T cell receptor (beta chain). The antigen is undetermined. This record comes from a study of cytomegalovirus exposure and HLA in healthy donors. PCR amplification relied on 60 Vbeta primers (plus 13 Jbeta primers). Produced via immunoSEQ multiplex PCR; TCRdb's table is partial and in-frame only. The sample has some 150,000 clones, around 77% seen once. Regarding the study as a whole: Per a later analysis, HLA-associated TCR beta chains showed more clonal expansion than other, equally common TCR beta chains. Judged likely to be a sequencing artifact was a cluster of highly shared sequence variants. Segments of the TCR beta V type were, in most cases, productive about 87% or about 30% of the time in an earlier analysis.

Trimming took 6 bases from V and 0 from J; bases not matched to a gene: 2. Germline CDR1 reads SGDLS; CDR2 reads YYNGEE. The CDR3 has 16 amino acids. This clonotype was obtained from a man aged 55-75 years in good health and CMV-seronegative. The V and J genes are TRBV9 and TRBJ2-1; 14 bases agree with TRBD2. The sequenced sample was PBMCs. This CDR3 is CASTGTSGGSYNEQFF. Written as DNA, the CDR3 is TGTGCCAGCACCGGGACTAGCGGGGGCTCCTACAATGAGCAGTTCTTC.